This T cell receptor beta chain was documented in a study of T cell repertoires in cytomegalovirus infection. The CDR3 is 17 residues long. The V segment lost 7 bases and the J segment 2 bases; nucleotides outside the gene matches: 11. Germline V gene data show CDR1 as MDHEN and CDR2 as SYDVKM. Each CDR3 protein is one row after TCRdb ran MiXCR on the reads. The sample holds 680,000 or so distinct CDR3 sequences, 35% to 40% seen once. This clonotype was counted only a few times. The clonotype comes from a human donor in good health (CMV status not recorded). Some clones in this sample may be carry-over from other donors' samples. The sample consisted of PBMCs. The chain employs TRBV28 and TRBJ1-5; TRBD1 matches at 10 bases. CDR3 region: CASTTGVGTGGNQPQHF. CDR3 DNA sequence: TGTGCCAGCACCACAGGCGTTGGGACAGGGGGCAATCAGCCCCAGCATTTT. Full variable domain (remainder filled in from reference TRBV28 and TRBJ1-5): DVKVTQSSRYLVKRTGEKVFLECVQDMDHENMFWYRQDPGLGLRLIYFSYDVKMKEKGDIPEGYSVSREKKERFSLILESASTNQTSMYLCASTTGVGTGGNQPQHFGDGTRLSIL.